This T cell receptor (beta chain) was captured by sequencing in a study of T cell responses to AZD1222 COVID-19 vaccine. Germline V gives CDR1 SGDLS, CDR2 YYNGEE. V shed 0 bases and J shed 4 bases, with 4 bases lying between them. The CDR3 extends over 13 amino acids. Profiled with immunoSEQ multiplex PCR; TCRdb holds only in-frame clones, not every one. The table lists about 39,000 clones, about 90% of them singletons. Only a few counts were recorded for this clone. The chain has TRBV9 and TRBJ2-2, with unresolved D. The specimen was peripheral blood, collected 28 days after the second dose of the MenACWY control vaccine. The sequence was obtained from an adult who received the MenACWY meningococcal vaccine as a control. The CDR3 DNA follows: TGTGCCAGCAGCGTAGATGGCACCGGGGAGCTGTTTTTT. Translating gives CASSVDGTGELFF.